The source of this T cell receptor (beta chain) is a study of blood T cell repertoires in COVID-19. In its sample, this clone was seen once. The CDR3 has 13 residues. The V and J ends lost 5 bases and 0 bases respectively, with 6 bases between them. Germline loops: CDR1 MNHEY, CDR2 SMNVEV (reference sequence). The assay was immunoSEQ multiplex PCR, and TCRdb's table has in-frame clones only and misses some. In the table there are roughly 140,000 clones, 80% to 90% of which are singletons. The chain employs TRBV27 and TRBJ2-3; D not certain. Sequenced input: peripheral blood. The clonotype was recovered from a woman aged 55-75 years with active COVID-19. CDR3 loop: CASSSLSTDTQYF. The CDR3 DNA reads as TGTGCCAGCAGTAGCCTAAGCACAGATACGCAGTATTTT.